What follows is one T cell receptor beta chain and its context. The antigen remains unidentified. 13 Jbeta primers and 60 Vbeta primers were used for the PCR. Clones were sequenced by immunoSEQ multiplex PCR, and TCRdb holds only the in-frame ones, with some missing. The sample includes 200,000 to 250,000 clones, 70% to 85% of them seen just once. These data come from a study of cytomegalovirus exposure and HLA in healthy donors. Study outcomes and limitations: Across donors, sequencing depth was assumed by presence/absence analyses to be roughly uniform. Later on, an analysis tied around 17,000 TCR beta sequences to HLA alleles at 0.05 false discovery rate.

The CDR3 contains 15 residues. V was trimmed by 0 bases and J by 8 bases, leaving 14 bases between them. Germline V gene lookup returns CDR1 MGHRA and CDR2 YSYEKL. Sequencing was performed on PBMCs. The TCR comes from a middle-aged woman in good health and CMV-seronegative. The chain has TRBV4-1 and TRBJ2-1; D uncertain. The CDR3 reads CASSQDEAQYDEQFF. CDR3 coding DNA: TGCGCCAGCAGCCAAGATGAGGCCCAGTACGATGAGCAGTTCTTC.